This TCR beta chain was sequenced during a study of response to subunit inactivated influenza vaccine. Whole-study findings and limits: With each seasonal influenza vaccination, the authors suggested, few new T cells are recruited.

MiXCR was run by TCRdb on the RT-PCR reads, yielding one entry per CDR3 protein. The sample records a few hundred thousand distinct CDR3 sequences, 21% being singletons. Germline CDR1 is MNHEY and CDR2 is SMNVEV (reference sequence). Trimming took 6 bases from V and 3 from J; bases not matched to a gene: 12. The CDR3 is 17 residues long. This clonotype was detected ten times or more. Its target is not known. The chain recombines TRBV27 with TRBJ1-5; TRBD1 agrees at 9 bases. This clonotype was obtained from a man aged 50 to 75 who received an inactivated influenza vaccine. Sequenced material: PBMCs from blood, taken less than 22 months after vaccination. CDR3 residues: CASRPKGTGHFNQPQHF. The CDR3 DNA reads as TGTGCCAGCAGGCCTAAAGGGACAGGGCACTTCAATCAGCCCCAGCATTTT.